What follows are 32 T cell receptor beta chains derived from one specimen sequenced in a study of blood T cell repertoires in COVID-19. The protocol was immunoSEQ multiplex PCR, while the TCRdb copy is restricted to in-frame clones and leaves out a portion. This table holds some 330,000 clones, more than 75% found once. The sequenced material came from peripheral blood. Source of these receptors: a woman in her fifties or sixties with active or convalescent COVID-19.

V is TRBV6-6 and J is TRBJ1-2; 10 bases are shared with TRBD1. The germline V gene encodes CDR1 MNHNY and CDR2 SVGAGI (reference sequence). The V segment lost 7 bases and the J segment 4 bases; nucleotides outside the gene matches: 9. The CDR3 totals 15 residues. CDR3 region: CASTLTGGAGYGYTF. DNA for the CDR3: TGTGCCAGCACTTTGACAGGGGGCGCCGGCTATGGCTACACCTTC.

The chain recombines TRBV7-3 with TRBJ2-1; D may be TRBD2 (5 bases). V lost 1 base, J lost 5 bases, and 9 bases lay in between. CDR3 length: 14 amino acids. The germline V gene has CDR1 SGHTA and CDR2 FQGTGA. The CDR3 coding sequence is TGTGCCAGCAGCTTAATCTCGGGGAACAATGAGCAGTTCTTC. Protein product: CASSLISGNNEQFF.

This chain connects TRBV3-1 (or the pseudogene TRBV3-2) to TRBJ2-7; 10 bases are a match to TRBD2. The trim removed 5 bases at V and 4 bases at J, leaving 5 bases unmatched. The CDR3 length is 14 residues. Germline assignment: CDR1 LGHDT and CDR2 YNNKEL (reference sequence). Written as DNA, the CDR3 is TGTGCCAGCAGCTCCTGGACTAGCGGTTACGAGCAGTACTTC. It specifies CASSSWTSGYEQYF.

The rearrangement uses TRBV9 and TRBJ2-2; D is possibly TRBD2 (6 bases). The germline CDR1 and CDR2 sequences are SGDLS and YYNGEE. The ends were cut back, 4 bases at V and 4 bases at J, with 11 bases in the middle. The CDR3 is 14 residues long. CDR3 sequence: CASSSGLSTGELFF. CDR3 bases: TGTGCCAGCAGCTCGGGACTGAGCACCGGGGAGCTGTTTTTT.

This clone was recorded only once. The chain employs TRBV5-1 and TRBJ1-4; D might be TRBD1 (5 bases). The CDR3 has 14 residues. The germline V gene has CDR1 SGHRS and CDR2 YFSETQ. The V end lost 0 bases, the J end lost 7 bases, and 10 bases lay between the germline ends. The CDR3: CASSLAGSGEKLFF. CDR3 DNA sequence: TGCGCCAGCAGCTTGGCAGGGTCGGGTGAAAAACTGTTTTTT.

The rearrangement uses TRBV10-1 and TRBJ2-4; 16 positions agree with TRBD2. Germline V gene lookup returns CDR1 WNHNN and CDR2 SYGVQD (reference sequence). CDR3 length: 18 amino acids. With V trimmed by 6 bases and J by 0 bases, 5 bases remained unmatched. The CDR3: CASRGLAGGSLAKNIQYF. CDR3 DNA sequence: TGCGCCAGCAGGGGACTAGCGGGGGGGTCCTTAGCCAAAAACATTCAGTACTTC.

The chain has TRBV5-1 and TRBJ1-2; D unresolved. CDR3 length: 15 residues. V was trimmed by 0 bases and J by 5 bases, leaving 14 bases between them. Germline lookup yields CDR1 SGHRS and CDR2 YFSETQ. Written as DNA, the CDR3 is TGCGCCAGCAGCTTGGCCAGGCCAGCGGAATATGGCTACACCTTC. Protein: CASSLARPAEYGYTF.

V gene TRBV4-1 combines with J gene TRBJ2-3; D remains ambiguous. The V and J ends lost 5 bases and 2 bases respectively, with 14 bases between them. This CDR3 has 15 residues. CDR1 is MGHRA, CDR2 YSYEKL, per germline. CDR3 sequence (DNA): TGCGCCAGCAGCTTAGCCGGCGCTAACACAGATACGCAGTATTTT. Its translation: CASSLAGANTDTQYF.

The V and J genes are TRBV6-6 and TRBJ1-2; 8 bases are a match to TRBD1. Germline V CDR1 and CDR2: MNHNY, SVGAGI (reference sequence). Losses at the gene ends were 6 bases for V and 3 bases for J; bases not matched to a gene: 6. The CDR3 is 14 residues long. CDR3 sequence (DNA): TGTGCCAGCAGCAACCAGGGGGCTGACTATGGCTACACCTTC. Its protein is CASSNQGADYGYTF.

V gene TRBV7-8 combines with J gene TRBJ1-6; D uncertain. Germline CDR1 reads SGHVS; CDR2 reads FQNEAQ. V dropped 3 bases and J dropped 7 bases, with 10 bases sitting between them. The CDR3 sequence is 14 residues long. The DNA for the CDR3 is TGTGCCAGCAGCTTCGGAGAGGGCAATTCACCCCTCCACTTT. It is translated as CASSFGEGNSPLHF. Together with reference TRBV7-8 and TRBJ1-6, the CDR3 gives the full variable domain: GAGVSQSPRYKVAKRGQDVALRCDPISGHVSLFWYQQALGQGPEFLTYFQNEAQLDKSGLPSDRFFAERPEGSVSTLKIQRTQQEDSAVYLCASSFGEGNSPLHFGNGTRLTVT.

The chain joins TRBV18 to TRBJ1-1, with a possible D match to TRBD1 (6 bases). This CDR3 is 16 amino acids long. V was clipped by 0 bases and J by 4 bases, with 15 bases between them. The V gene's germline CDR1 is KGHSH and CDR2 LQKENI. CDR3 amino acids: CASSPPTGLPGTEAFF. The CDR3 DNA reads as TGTGCCAGCTCACCACCGACAGGCCTGCCGGGCACTGAAGCTTTCTTT.

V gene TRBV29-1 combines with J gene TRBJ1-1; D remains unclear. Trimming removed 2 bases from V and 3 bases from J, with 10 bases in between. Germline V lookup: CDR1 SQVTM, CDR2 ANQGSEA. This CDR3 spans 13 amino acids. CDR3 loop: CSVEHGVDTEAFF. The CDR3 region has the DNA TGCAGCGTTGAACACGGGGTGGACACTGAAGCTTTCTTT.

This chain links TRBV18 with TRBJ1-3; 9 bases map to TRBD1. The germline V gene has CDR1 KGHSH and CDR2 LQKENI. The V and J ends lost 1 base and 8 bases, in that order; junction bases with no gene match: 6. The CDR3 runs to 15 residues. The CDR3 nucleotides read TGTGCCAGCTCACCACGGGACAGGGAATTTGACACCATATATTTT. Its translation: CASSPRDREFDTIYF.

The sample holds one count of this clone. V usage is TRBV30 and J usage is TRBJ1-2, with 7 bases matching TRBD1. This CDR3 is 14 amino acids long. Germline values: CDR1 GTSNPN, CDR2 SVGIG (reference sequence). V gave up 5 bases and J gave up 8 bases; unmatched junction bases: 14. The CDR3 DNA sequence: TGTGCCTGGGATTCGACAGGGAGGAGGGAAGGCTACACCTTC. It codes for CAWDSTGRREGYTF. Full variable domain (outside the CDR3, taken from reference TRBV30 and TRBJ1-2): SQTIHQWPATLVQPVGSPLSLECTVEGTSNPNLYWYRQAAGRGLQLLFYSVGIGQISSEVPQNLSASRPQDRQFILSSKKLLLSDSGFYLCAWDSTGRREGYTFGSGTRLTVV.

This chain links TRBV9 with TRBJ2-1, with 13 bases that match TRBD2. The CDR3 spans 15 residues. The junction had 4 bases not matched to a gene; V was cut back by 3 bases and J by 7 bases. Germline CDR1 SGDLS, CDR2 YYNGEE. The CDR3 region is CASSGGLAGYNEQFF. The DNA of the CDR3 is TGTGCCAGCAGCGGGGGACTAGCGGGATATAATGAGCAGTTCTTC.

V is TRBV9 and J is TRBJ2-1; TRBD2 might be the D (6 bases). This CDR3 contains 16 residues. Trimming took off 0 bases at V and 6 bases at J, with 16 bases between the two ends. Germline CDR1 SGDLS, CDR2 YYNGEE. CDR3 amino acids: CASSVGLPAGINEQFF. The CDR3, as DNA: TGTGCCAGCAGCGTAGGGCTCCCCGCGGGAATCAATGAGCAGTTCTTC.

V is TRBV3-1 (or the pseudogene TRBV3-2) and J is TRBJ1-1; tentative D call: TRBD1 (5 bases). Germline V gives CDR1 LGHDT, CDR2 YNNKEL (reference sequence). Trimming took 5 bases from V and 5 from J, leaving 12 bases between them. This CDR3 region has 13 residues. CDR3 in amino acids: CASSSGNPTEAFF. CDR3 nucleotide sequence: TGTGCCAGCAGCTCAGGGAATCCTACTGAAGCTTTCTTT.

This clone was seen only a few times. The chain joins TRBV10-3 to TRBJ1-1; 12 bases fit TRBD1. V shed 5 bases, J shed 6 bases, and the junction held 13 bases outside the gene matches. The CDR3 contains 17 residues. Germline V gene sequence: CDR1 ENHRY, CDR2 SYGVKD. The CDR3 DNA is TGTGCCATCAGTCCCGGGACAGGGGGCGCGGGTGGCGCTGAAGCTTTCTTT. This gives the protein CAISPGTGGAGGAEAFF.

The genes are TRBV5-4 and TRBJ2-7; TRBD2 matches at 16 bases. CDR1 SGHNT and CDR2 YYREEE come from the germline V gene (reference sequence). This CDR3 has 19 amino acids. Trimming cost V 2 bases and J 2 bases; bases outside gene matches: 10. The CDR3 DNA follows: TGTGCCAGCAGCTTAACGGGACTAGCGGGGGGGCCTTGGACCTACGAGCAGTACTTC. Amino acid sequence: CASSLTGLAGGPWTYEQYF.

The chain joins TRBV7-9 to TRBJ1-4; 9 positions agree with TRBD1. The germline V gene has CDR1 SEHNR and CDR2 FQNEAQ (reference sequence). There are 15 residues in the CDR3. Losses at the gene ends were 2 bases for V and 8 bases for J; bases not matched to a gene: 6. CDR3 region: CASSLRTGVLEKLFF. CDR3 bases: TGTGCCAGCAGCTTACGGACAGGGGTTTTGGAAAAACTGTTTTTT.

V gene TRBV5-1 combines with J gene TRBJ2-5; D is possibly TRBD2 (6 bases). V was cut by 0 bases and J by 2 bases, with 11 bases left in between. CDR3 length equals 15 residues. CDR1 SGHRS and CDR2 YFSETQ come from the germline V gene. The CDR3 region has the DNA TGCGCCAGCAGCTTGGCCAGGGCGGGACAAGAGACCCAGTACTTC. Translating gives CASSLARAGQETQYF.

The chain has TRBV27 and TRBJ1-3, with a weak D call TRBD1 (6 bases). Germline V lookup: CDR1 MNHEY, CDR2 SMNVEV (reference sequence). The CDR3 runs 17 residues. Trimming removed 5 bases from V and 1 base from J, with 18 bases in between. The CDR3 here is CASSKGGRGASGNTIYF. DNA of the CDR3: TGTGCCAGCAGTAAGGGCGGGCGGGGGGCTTCTGGAAACACCATATATTTT.

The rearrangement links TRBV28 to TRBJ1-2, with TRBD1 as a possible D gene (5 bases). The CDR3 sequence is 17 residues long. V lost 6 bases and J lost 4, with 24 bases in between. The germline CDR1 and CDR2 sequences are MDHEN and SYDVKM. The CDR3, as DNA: TGTGCCAGCAGCCTAACTCGCCCCCCCGGGGGAGCCTATGGCTACACCTTC. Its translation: CASSLTRPPGGAYGYTF.

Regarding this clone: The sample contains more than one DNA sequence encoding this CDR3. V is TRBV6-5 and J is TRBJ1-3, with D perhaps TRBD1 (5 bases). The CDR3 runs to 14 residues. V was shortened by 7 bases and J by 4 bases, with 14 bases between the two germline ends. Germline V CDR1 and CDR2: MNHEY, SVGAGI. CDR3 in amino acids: CASNPGGSGNTIYF. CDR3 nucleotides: TGTGCCAGCAACCCCGGGGGATCCGGAAACACCATATATTTT.

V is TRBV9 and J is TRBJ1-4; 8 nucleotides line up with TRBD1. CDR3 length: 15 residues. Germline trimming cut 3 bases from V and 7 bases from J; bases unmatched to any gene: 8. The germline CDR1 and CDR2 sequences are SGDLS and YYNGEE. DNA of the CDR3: TGTGCCAGCAGCGACAGGGGGGGGGATGGTGAAAAACTGTTTTTT. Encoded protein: CASSDRGGDGEKLFF.

In nucleotides, the CDR3 is TGTGCCAGCAGCCGCCCGAGACTAGCGGGGACTCGAGGGACAGATACGCAGTATTTT. Protein sequence: CASSRPRLAGTRGTDTQYF. The V call is TRBV6-2 or TRBV6-3, the J call TRBJ2-3; TRBD2 matches 11 bases. This CDR3 has 19 amino acids. The germline gives CDR1 MNHEY, CDR2 SVGEGT. Losses at the gene ends were 6 bases for V and 3 bases for J; bases not matched to a gene: 17.

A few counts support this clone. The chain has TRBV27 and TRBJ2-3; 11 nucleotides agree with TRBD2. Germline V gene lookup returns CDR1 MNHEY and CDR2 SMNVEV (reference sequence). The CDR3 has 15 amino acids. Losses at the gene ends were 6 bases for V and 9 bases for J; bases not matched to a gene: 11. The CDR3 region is CASSNSGGVRLTQYF. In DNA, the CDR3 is TGTGCCAGCAGCAATAGCGGGGGGGTCAGATTGACGCAGTATTTT.

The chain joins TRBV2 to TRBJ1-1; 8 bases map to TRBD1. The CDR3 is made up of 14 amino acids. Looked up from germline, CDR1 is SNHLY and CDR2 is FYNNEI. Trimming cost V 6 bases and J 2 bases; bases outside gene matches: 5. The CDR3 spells CASSAGTGNTEAFF. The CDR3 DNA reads TGTGCCAGCAGCGCAGGGACAGGAAACACTGAAGCTTTCTTT.

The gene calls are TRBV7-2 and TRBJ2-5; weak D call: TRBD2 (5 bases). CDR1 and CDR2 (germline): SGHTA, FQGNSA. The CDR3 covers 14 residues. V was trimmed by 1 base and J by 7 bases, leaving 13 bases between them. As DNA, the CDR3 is TGTGCCAGCAGCTTAGAAGGAGGTATTAGGACCCAGTACTTC. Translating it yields CASSLEGGIRTQYF.

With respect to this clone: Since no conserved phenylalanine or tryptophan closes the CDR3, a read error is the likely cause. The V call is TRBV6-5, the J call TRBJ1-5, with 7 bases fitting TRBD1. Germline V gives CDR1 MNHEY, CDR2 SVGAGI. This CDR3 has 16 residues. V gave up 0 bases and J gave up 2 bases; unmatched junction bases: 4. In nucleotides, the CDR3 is TGTGCCAGCAGTTACTCGGGGACAGCGGGCAATCAGCCCCAGCATCTT. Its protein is CASSYSGTAGNQPQHL.

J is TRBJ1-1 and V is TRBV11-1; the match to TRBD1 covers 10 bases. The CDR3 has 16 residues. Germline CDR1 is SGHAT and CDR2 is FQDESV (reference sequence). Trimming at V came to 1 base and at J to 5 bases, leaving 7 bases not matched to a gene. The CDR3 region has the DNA TGTGCCAGCAGCTTAGAACCGGGACAGGGGTCGACTGAAGCTTTCTTT. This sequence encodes CASSLEPGQGSTEAFF.

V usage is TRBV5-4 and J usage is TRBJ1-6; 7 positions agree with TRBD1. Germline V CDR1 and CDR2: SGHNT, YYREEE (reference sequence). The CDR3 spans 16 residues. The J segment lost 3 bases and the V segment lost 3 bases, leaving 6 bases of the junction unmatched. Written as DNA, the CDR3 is TGTGCCAGCAGCTCGGGGACAGCGAACTATAATTCACCCCTCCACTTT. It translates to CASSSGTANYNSPLHF. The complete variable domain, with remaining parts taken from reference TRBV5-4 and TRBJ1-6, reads ETGVTQSPTHLIKTRGQQVTLRCSSQSGHNTVSWYQQALGQGPQFIFQYYREEENGRGNFPPRFSGLQFPNYSSELNVNALELDDSALYLCASSSGTANYNSPLHFGNGTRLTVT.